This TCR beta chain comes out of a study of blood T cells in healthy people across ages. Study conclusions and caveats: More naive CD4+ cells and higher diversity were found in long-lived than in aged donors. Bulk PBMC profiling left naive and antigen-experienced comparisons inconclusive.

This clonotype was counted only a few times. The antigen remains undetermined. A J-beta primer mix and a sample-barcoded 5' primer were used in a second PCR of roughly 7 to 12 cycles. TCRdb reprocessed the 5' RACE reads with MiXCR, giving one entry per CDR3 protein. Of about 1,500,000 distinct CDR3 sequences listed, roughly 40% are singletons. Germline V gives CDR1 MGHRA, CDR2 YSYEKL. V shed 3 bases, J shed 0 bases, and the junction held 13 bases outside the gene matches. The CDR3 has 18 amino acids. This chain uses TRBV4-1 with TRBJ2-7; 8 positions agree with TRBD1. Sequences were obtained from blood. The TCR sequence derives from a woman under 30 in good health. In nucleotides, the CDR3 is TGCGCCAGCAGCCAGCTCCTATCAGGGGGCCTCAGCTCCTACGAGCAGTACTTC. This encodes CASSQLLSGGLSSYEQYF.